The 31 T cell receptor beta chains in this list originate from one sample, sequenced in a study of T-cell reconstitution after alpha-beta-depleted transplantation in children. Unique molecular identifiers were built into the TCRbeta library. TCRdb reprocessed the PCR reads via MiXCR and lists one record per CDR3 protein. The table lists some 440,000 distinct CDR3 sequences, about a sixth of them singletons, with approximately 28% in the top ten. This sample comprised PBMCs, mostly from graft donor cells, obtained 360 days after TCRalphabeta/CD19-depleted stem cell transplant. The receptors here all came from a boy in the first two years of life who had a stem cell transplant for Wiskott-Aldrich syndrome, so the T cells may come from the graft donor.

This clonotype came up many times. This CDR3 reads CASSLRGGLSYNEQFF. The CDR3 nucleotides read TGCGCCAGCAGCTTGAGGGGGGGCCTATCCTACAATGAGCAGTTCTTC. The V gene is TRBV5-1, the J gene TRBJ2-1; D possibly corresponds to TRBD2 (7 bases). This CDR3 has 16 amino acids. Trimming removed 1 base from V and 1 base from J, with 12 bases in between. Germline V CDR1 and CDR2: SGHRS, YFSETQ.

V is TRBV20-1 and J is TRBJ2-3; 8 bases fit TRBD2. With 5 bases clipped from V and 4 bases from J, the junction kept 5 bases outside the gene matches. The germline V gene encodes CDR1 DFQATT and CDR2 SNEGSKA (reference sequence). CDR3 length: 13 residues. The CDR3 region is CSAPAGVADTQYF. The CDR3 DNA reads TGCAGTGCTCCAGCGGGAGTCGCAGATACGCAGTATTTT.

This clonotype was observed a single time. The J gene is TRBJ2-5, the V gene TRBV30; D is uncertain. This CDR3 contains 11 residues. V was clipped by 1 base and J by 4 bases, with 4 bases between them. Germline lookup yields CDR1 GTSNPN and CDR2 SVGIG (reference sequence). The CDR3 DNA reads as TGTGCCTGGAGTGAGGGAGAGACCCAGTACTTC. Translation gives CAWSEGETQYF.

The rearrangement joins TRBV10-3 to TRBJ2-1; 7 nucleotides match TRBD1. V lost 10 bases, J lost 4 bases, and 7 bases stayed unmatched. This CDR3 is built from 13 residues. The germline CDR1 and CDR2 sequences are ENHRY and SYGVKD. CDR3: CATARTGYNEQFF. CDR3 DNA sequence: TGTGCCACCGCGCGGACAGGATACAATGAGCAGTTCTTC.

The V gene is TRBV12-3 or TRBV12-4, the J gene TRBJ1-1, with TRBD1 matching 7 bases. V gave up 4 bases and J gave up 5 bases; unmatched junction bases: 10. The CDR3 totals 15 residues. In DNA, the CDR3 is TGTGCCAGCAGTTGGAAGACAGGGTATCCGACTGAAGCTTTCTTT. This codes for CASSWKTGYPTEAFF.

V gene TRBV7-9 combines with J gene TRBJ2-5; 7 bases align to TRBD2. Losses at the gene ends were 4 bases for V and 0 bases for J; bases not matched to a gene: 8. The CDR3 totals 16 residues. Germline CDR1 and CDR2: SEHNR and FQNEAQ (reference sequence). As DNA, the CDR3 is TGTGCCAGCAGCTCAAGCGGGACCCTCTACCAAGAGACCCAGTACTTC. Residues: CASSSSGTLYQETQYF. Full variable domain (rest looked up from reference TRBV7-9 and TRBJ2-5): DTGVSQNPRHKITKRGQNVTFRCDPISEHNRLYWYRQTLGQGPEFLTYFQNEAQLEKSRLLSDRFSAERPKGSFSTLEIQRTEQGDSAMYLCASSSSGTLYQETQYFGPGTRLLVL.

This clonotype was observed a few times. This chain uses TRBV15 with TRBJ2-5, with 10 bases aligning to TRBD2. The V and J ends lost 6 bases and 5 bases, in that order; junction bases with no gene match: 3. Looked up from germline, CDR1 is LNHNV and CDR2 is YYDKDF (reference sequence). The length of the CDR3 is 13 residues. CDR3 nucleotide sequence: TGTGCCACCAGGCTAGCGGGAGCCGAGACCCAGTACTTC. Translating gives CATRLAGAETQYF.

The rearrangement links TRBV5-1 to TRBJ1-1; D possibly corresponds to TRBD1 (5 bases). V was cut by 2 bases and J by 3 bases, with 8 bases left in between. CDR1 and CDR2 from the germline V gene are SGHRS and YFSETQ. The CDR3 totals 13 residues. In nucleotides, the CDR3 is TGCGCCAGCAGCTTCGGGGACTACACTGAAGCTTTCTTT. This sequence encodes CASSFGDYTEAFF.

The chain combines TRBV10-2 with TRBJ2-1; 8 nucleotides align to TRBD1. This CDR3 comprises 15 residues. In germline, CDR1 is WSHSY, CDR2 SAAADI. V gave up 4 bases and J gave up 0 bases; unmatched junction bases: 2. In DNA form, the CDR3 reads TGCGCCAGCAGTGGGACAGGGAGCTCCTACAATGAGCAGTTCTTC. Protein sequence: CASSGTGSSYNEQFF.

J is TRBJ2-2 and V is TRBV20-1, with D possibly being TRBD2 (6 bases). The CDR3 consists of 15 residues. With 3 bases removed from V and 1 base from J, the gap between germline ends came to 12 bases. Per germline, CDR1 DFQATT and CDR2 SNEGSKA (reference sequence). This chain's CDR3 is CSARKAGLNTGELFF. Here the CDR3 DNA reads TGCAGTGCTAGGAAAGCGGGCCTGAACACCGGGGAGCTGTTTTTT.

The chain joins TRBV11-2 to TRBJ2-4, with D uncertain. In germline, CDR1 is SGHAT, CDR2 FQNNGV. Trimming took off 1 base at V and 7 bases at J, with 11 bases between the two ends. The CDR3 is 14 residues long. CDR3 sequence (DNA): TGTGCCAGCAGCTTAGTCCCTGGTGGTAACATTCAGTACTTC. Translating gives CASSLVPGGNIQYF.

The chain carries TRBV28 and TRBJ2-1, with 7 bases lining up with TRBD2. Trimming at V came to 10 bases and at J to 8 bases, leaving 11 bases not matched to a gene. The CDR3 spans 13 residues. Germline-derived CDR1 and CDR2 are MDHEN and SYDVKM. The DNA for the CDR3 is TGTGCCACGGGAGGTTACTTTACCGATGAGCAGTTCTTC. Encoded protein: CATGGYFTDEQFF.

The J gene is TRBJ2-1, the V gene TRBV15; unclear D gene. V was cut by 0 bases and J by 7 bases, with 13 bases left in between. Germline-derived CDR1 and CDR2 are LNHNV and YYDKDF (reference sequence). The CDR3 runs to 15 residues. Here the CDR3 DNA reads TGTGCCACCAGCAGAGATCCCTCCCCTTTGAATGAGCAGTTCTTC. Translation: CATSRDPSPLNEQFF.

The chain joins TRBV15 to TRBJ1-5; the D gene is possibly TRBD1 (5 bases). CDR1 LNHNV and CDR2 YYDKDF come from the germline V gene (reference sequence). This CDR3 has 15 residues. Trimming pared 4 bases from V and 3 bases from J, leaving 13 bases between. CDR3 in amino acids: CATSTRQSPNQPQHF. The CDR3 nucleotides are TGTGCCACCAGCACCCGACAGAGCCCCAATCAGCCCCAGCATTTT.

This clonotype was counted many times. The V gene is TRBV18, the J gene TRBJ1-1, with D tentatively TRBD1 (5 bases). The germline V and J ends were trimmed by 3 bases and 1 base, with 6 bases remaining between them. CDR1 KGHSH and CDR2 LQKENI come from the germline V gene. CDR3 length equals 13 residues. The CDR3 DNA follows: TGTGCCAGCTCACCTCAGGGGAACACTGAAGCTTTCTTT. It is translated as CASSPQGNTEAFF.

The chain couples TRBV4-3 to TRBJ2-5, with TRBD2 matching over 14 bases. Per germline, CDR1 LGHNA and CDR2 YSLEER. Losses at the gene ends were 0 bases for V and 5 bases for J; bases not matched to a gene: 8. The CDR3 contains 18 residues. The chain's CDR3 is CASSQEKTSGGGVETQYF. Written as DNA, the CDR3 is TGCGCCAGCAGCCAAGAGAAGACTAGCGGGGGGGGAGTGGAGACCCAGTACTTC.

The rearrangement links TRBV6-1 to TRBJ2-4, with D maybe TRBD2 (6 bases). V dropped 7 bases and J dropped 2 bases, with 12 bases sitting between them. Germline lookup yields CDR1 MNHNS and CDR2 SASEGT. This CDR3 spans 14 amino acids. The CDR3 bases are TGTGCCAGCAACCGGAGGGGCCCCAAAAACATTCAGTACTTC. It encodes CASNRRGPKNIQYF.

This clonotype was seen only a few times. V usage is TRBV7-9 and J usage is TRBJ1-2, with D uncertain. The CDR3 has 17 amino acids. V was clipped by 1 base and J by 1 base, with 16 bases between them. Germline V gives CDR1 SEHNR, CDR2 FQNEAQ (reference sequence). This CDR3 reads CASSLEAVERGNYGYTF. DNA of the CDR3: TGTGCCAGCAGCTTAGAGGCGGTGGAACGGGGTAACTATGGCTACACCTTC.

The chain combines TRBV6-1 with TRBJ2-5, with a weak D call TRBD1 (5 bases). The CDR3 is 14 residues long. Germline V gene sequence: CDR1 MNHNS, CDR2 SASEGT. V was trimmed by 6 bases and J by 5 bases, leaving 16 bases between them. Here the CDR3 DNA reads TGTGCCAGCAGCCCTATCAGGGCTGGGGAGACCCAGTACTTC. It is translated as CASSPIRAGETQYF.

This clonotype was found a few times. The genes are TRBV12-3 or TRBV12-4 and TRBJ2-2; D could derive from TRBD1 or TRBD2 (5 bases each). V lost 6 bases and J 6 bases, leaving 11 bases between the germline ends. The CDR3 has 13 amino acids. The CDR3 DNA follows: TGTGCCAGCAGCAGGGACCGGCCCGGGGAGCTGTTTTTT. This translates into CASSRDRPGELFF.

The chain recombines TRBV7-9 with TRBJ2-1; 11 bases are shared with TRBD2. J gave up 7 bases and V 3 bases, and 8 bases lay outside the gene matches. The CDR3 totals 16 residues. Germline-derived CDR1 and CDR2 are SEHNR and FQNEAQ (reference sequence). Here the CDR3 reads CASSFSGGAFGNEQFF. The CDR3 DNA is TGTGCCAGCAGCTTTAGCGGGGGGGCGTTCGGTAATGAGCAGTTCTTC. Drawing the rest from reference TRBV7-9 and TRBJ2-1, the complete variable domain is DTGVSQNPRHKITKRGQNVTFRCDPISEHNRLYWYRQTLGQGPEFLTYFQNEAQLEKSRLLSDRFSAERPKGSFSTLEIQRTEQGDSAMYLCASSFSGGAFGNEQFFGPGTRLTVL.

The rearrangement joins TRBV12-3 or TRBV12-4 to TRBJ2-2; TRBD1 aligns across 8 bases. This CDR3 is built from 17 residues. The V and J ends lost 3 bases and 3 bases, in that order; junction bases with no gene match: 9. CDR3 loop: CASSFRRQGPHTGELFF. CDR3 nucleotide sequence: TGTGCCAGCAGTTTCCGCCGACAGGGGCCACACACCGGGGAGCTGTTTTTT.

CDR3 residues: CASSQPIKAGAGELFF. DNA for the CDR3: TGTGCCAGCAGCCAACCCATTAAAGCGGGGGCCGGGGAGCTGTTTTTT. The V and J genes are TRBV4-2 and TRBJ2-2; 8 bases match TRBD2. V was clipped by 2 bases and J by 6 bases; unmatched bases: 8. Germline CDR1 reads LGHNA; CDR2 reads YNFKEQ. The CDR3 contains 16 residues.

This clonotype appeared a few times. This chain joins TRBV12-3 or TRBV12-4 and TRBJ2-7, with 12 bases identical to TRBD2. CDR3 length: 14 amino acids. The V segment lost 6 bases and the J segment 3 bases; nucleotides outside the gene matches: 3. CDR3: CASRPTSGGYEQYF. CDR3 nucleotide sequence: TGTGCCAGCAGGCCGACTAGCGGGGGCTACGAGCAGTACTTC.

This rearrangement joins TRBV25-1 to TRBJ2-7; D might be TRBD1 or TRBD2, each matching 5 bases. V was trimmed by 4 bases and J by 3 bases, leaving 13 bases between them. CDR1 is MGHDK, CDR2 SYGVNS, per germline. This CDR3 has 14 residues. The CDR3, as DNA: TGTGCCAGCAGTGGAGGGGCAGGAGTCTACGAGCAGTACTTC. Its translation is CASSGGAGVYEQYF.

The genes are TRBV29-1 and TRBJ2-1; D is ambiguous. From germline, CDR1 is SQVTM and CDR2 ANQGSEA. The CDR3 spans 13 residues. The V gene lost 0 bases and the J gene lost 6 bases, with 9 bases spanning the gap. CDR3 region: CSVEDENGNEQFF. The DNA for the CDR3 is TGCAGCGTTGAAGATGAAAACGGCAATGAGCAGTTCTTC.

This sequence joins TRBV2 and TRBJ2-5, with D tentatively TRBD1 or TRBD2 (5 bases each). V lost 5 bases to trimming and J lost 2 bases, with 21 bases between them. This CDR3 contains 17 residues. CDR1 is SNHLY, CDR2 FYNNEI, per germline. CDR3 loop: CASSFFRAGSVQETQYF. The CDR3 region has the DNA TGTGCCAGCAGTTTCTTTCGGGCAGGGAGTGTGCAAGAGACCCAGTACTTC.

V usage is TRBV5-1 and J usage is TRBJ2-3, with D perhaps being TRBD1 or TRBD2 (6 bases each). This CDR3 region has 17 residues. Germline loops: CDR1 SGHRS, CDR2 YFSETQ. V was pared by 2 bases and J by 6 bases, with 22 bases between. CDR3 nucleotide sequence: TGCGCCAGCAGCTTCAGGGGCCAAACCTGGGACTCGGATACGCAGTATTTT. This translates into CASSFRGQTWDSDTQYF.

This chain uses TRBV7-9 with TRBJ2-3; 7 positions match TRBD1. V shed 6 bases and J 0 bases; nucleotides not matched to a gene: 9. From germline, CDR1 is SEHNR and CDR2 FQNEAQ (reference sequence). This CDR3 has 16 amino acids. The CDR3 reads CASRPLRGRSTDTQYF. The CDR3 DNA reads as TGTGCCAGCAGACCCTTGAGGGGGCGGAGCACAGATACGCAGTATTTT.

The rearrangement links TRBV7-2 to TRBJ2-1; possibly TRBD2 for D (6 bases). CDR3 length equals 15 residues. Trimming shortened V by 6 bases and J by 4 bases, and 16 bases separated the two germline ends. Germline V gene lookup returns CDR1 SGHTA and CDR2 FQGNSA. The CDR3 nucleotides are TGTGCCAGCAGTACCCCGGGGGTTTTATACAATGAGCAGTTCTTC. Translating it yields CASSTPGVLYNEQFF.

The rearrangement joins TRBV29-1 to TRBJ2-1, with D uncertain. Trimming cost V 4 bases and J 1 base, with 11 bases left between them. CDR3 length: 14 residues. CDR1 is SQVTM and CDR2 is ANQGSEA in the germline V gene. CDR3 protein: CSVGSGSSYNEQFF. CDR3 nucleotides: TGCAGCGTTGGCTCAGGTAGTTCCTACAATGAGCAGTTCTTC.